These 3 T cell receptor beta chains were all obtained from the same sample, sequenced in a study of blood T cells in healthy people across ages. A second PCR, run for roughly 7 to 12 cycles, used a sample-barcoded 5' primer plus a J-beta primer mix. TCRdb recomputed calls from the 5' RACE reads with MiXCR, one row per CDR3 protein. The table records roughly 1,000,000 distinct CDR3 sequences, around 25% of them present only once. The sample was also linked to a second study, of T cells of mothers and their children.

The sequenced sample consisted of blood. Receptors originate from a girl aged 2 to 10 in good health.

CDR3 bases: TGCAGCGTTCGAAGACCGGGACAGGGGGACTTAAAAGCGGGGATTTACTACAATGAGCAGTTCTTC. Translation: CSVRRPGQGDLKAGIYYNEQFF. The rearrangement joins TRBV29-1 to TRBJ2-1, with 11 nucleotides matching TRBD1. Germline values: CDR1 SQVTM, CDR2 ANQGSEA. The CDR3 loop spans 22 amino acids. After removal of 5 bases from V and 3 bases from J, the junction contained 27 bases not matched to a gene.

The CDR3 sequence is CASSPRQGTQPQHF. CDR3 in DNA: TGTGCCAGCAGTCCCCGACAGGGAACTCAGCCCCAGCATTTT. V usage is TRBV28 and J usage is TRBJ1-5, with TRBD1 identical over 7 bases. Trimming removed 5 bases from V and 6 bases from J; junction bases left unmatched: 7. CDR1 and CDR2 (germline): MDHEN, SYDVKM. The CDR3 contains 14 residues.

The chain couples TRBV29-1 to TRBJ2-7; D may be TRBD1 (6 bases). This CDR3 contains 14 residues. Germline CDR1 reads SQVTM; CDR2 reads ANQGSEA. Trimming stripped 7 bases from V and 0 bases from J, with 16 bases between. CDR3 bases: TGCAGCGCCTCTGCAGGGGTTCCCTCCTACGAGCAGTACTTC. Protein product: CSASAGVPSYEQYF.